This TCR beta chain was identified during a study of T cells after yellow fever vaccination. TCRdb reprocessed the 5' RACE reads with MiXCR, giving one entry per CDR3 protein. The data contain just under 600,000 distinct CDR3 sequences, 13% of them singletons. Trimming shortened V by 6 bases and J by 4 bases, and 16 bases separated the two germline ends. The CDR3 has 14 residues. Study-wide findings and caveats: Clonotypes shared by both compartments, CD4 and CD8, made up a small share.

In the case of this clonotype: Its antigen remains unidentified.

This specimen was PBMCs, taken on the day of the yellow fever booster vaccination. The source is a man younger than 40 who received the YFV17D yellow fever vaccine. The rearrangement links TRBV12-3 or TRBV12-4 to TRBJ2-7, with D uncertain. The CDR3: CASSSTTVLYEQYF. The CDR3 region has the DNA TGTGCCAGCAGCTCTACTACGGTCCTGTACGAGCAGTACTTC.